The 20 T cell receptor beta chains presented below share a single source sample, sequenced in a study of T cells in Graves' hyperthyroidism and ophthalmopathy. TCR beta CDR3 regions were amplified from RNA transcripts. RT-PCR in the first round (using the HTBI primer set) targeted the TCR CDR3. TCRdb independently ran MiXCR on the multiplex PCR reads; one entry per CDR3 protein. In the table there are some 690,000 distinct CDR3 sequences, around 15% of which are singletons. Source material: blood. The receptor set was obtained from a man aged 45-60 years with Graves' hyperthyroidism.

This clonotype was observed many times. CDR3 coding DNA: TGTGCCAGCAGCTTACTGGGAGTAGCCAATGAGCAGTTCTTC. This gives the protein CASSLLGVANEQFF. This rearrangement joins TRBV7-3 to TRBJ2-1; the D gene is possibly TRBD2 (5 bases). The CDR3 spans 14 residues. The germline gives CDR1 SGHTA, CDR2 FQGTGA. Deletions cut 2 bases from V and 6 bases from J, with 11 bases between.

With respect to this clonotype: The CDR3 end shows no conserved phenylalanine or tryptophan, and so a read error is likely. This chain joins TRBV10-3 and TRBJ1-6; 7 nucleotides match TRBD1. The germline V gene encodes CDR1 ENHRY and CDR2 SYGVKD. V trimming: 3 bases; J trimming: 0 bases; junction bases outside the gene matches: 2. This CDR3 region has 16 residues. The CDR3 spells CAISEQGTSYNSPLHS. In DNA, the CDR3 is TGTGCCATCAGTGAACAGGGGACCTCCTATAATTCACCCCTCCACTCT.

The table lists this clonotype with many counts. The chain carries TRBV28 and TRBJ2-3; D is ambiguous. The V end lost 5 bases, the J end lost 5 bases, and 14 bases lay between the germline ends. Germline V gene lookup returns CDR1 MDHEN and CDR2 SYDVKM. CDR3 length equals 14 residues. In DNA form, the CDR3 reads TGTGCCAGCAGTGTGGACCGCCTCGGAGATACGCAGTATTTT. This encodes CASSVDRLGDTQYF.

This clonotype was recorded at least ten times. The chain combines TRBV28 with TRBJ2-1; possible D gene TRBD2, 6 bases. The germline V gene has CDR1 MDHEN and CDR2 SYDVKM. Between the trimmed V and J ends, which lost 8 bases and 4 bases, there was a span of 18 bases. The CDR3 runs to 15 residues. CDR3 nucleotides: TGTGCCAGCGCAGTCGGGGGAAACCTTTACAATGAGCAGTTCTTC. Amino acids: CASAVGGNLYNEQFF.

This clonotype was counted many times. This sequence joins TRBV11-2 and TRBJ1-2; 10 positions agree with TRBD1. The germline V gene has CDR1 SGHAT and CDR2 FQNNGV. This CDR3 has 16 residues. The V segment lost 6 bases and the J segment 2 bases; nucleotides outside the gene matches: 9. The CDR3: CASRGTGVTLNYGYTF. The CDR3, as DNA: TGTGCCAGCAGAGGGACAGGGGTCACGCTGAACTATGGCTACACCTTC.

This clonotype was recorded at least ten times. J is TRBJ2-3 and V is TRBV11-2; 16 positions agree with TRBD2. CDR1 SGHAT and CDR2 FQNNGV come from the germline V gene. V shed 5 bases, J shed 4 bases, and the junction held 6 bases outside the gene matches. The CDR3 has 17 residues. This chain's CDR3 is CASSEGLAGGIADTQYF. DNA for the CDR3: TGTGCCAGCAGCGAGGGACTAGCGGGAGGGATCGCAGATACGCAGTATTTT.

Notes on this clonotype: Given a much more abundant clone one base away, this may be a read error. The chain carries TRBV28 and TRBJ2-7; tentatively, D is TRBD2 (5 bases). This CDR3 contains 14 residues. Germline CDR1 reads MDHEN; CDR2 reads SYDVKM. Trimming shortened V by 4 bases and J by 6 bases, and 16 bases separated the two germline ends. The CDR3 loop reads CASSSSRRFPEQYF. CDR3 coding DNA: TGTGCCAGCAGTTCTAGCAGGAGGTTTCCCGAGCAGTACTTC.

This clonotype was picked up a small number of times. The chain recombines TRBV6-1 with TRBJ1-1; D gene unclear. The CDR3 runs to 13 residues. CDR1 and CDR2 (germline): MNHNS, SASEGT. V shed 6 bases and J shed 2 bases, with 10 bases lying between them. CDR3 nucleotide sequence: TGTGCCAGCAGGCGAAAAGAAAACACTGAAGCTTTCTTT. Translated, it gives CASRRKENTEAFF.

This clonotype was counted between two and nine times. This sequence joins TRBV6-1 and TRBJ2-7, with TRBD1 identical over 9 bases. This CDR3 region has 15 residues. Germline CDR1 is MNHNS and CDR2 is SASEGT. J was trimmed by 5 bases and V by 5 bases; bases with no gene match: 10. CDR3 amino acids: CASSSGTGYRDEQYF. Here the CDR3 DNA reads TGTGCCAGCAGTTCCGGGACAGGGTATCGCGACGAGCAGTACTTC.

This clonotype was found a few times. CDR3 region: CASSLWSGPTTGELFF. The CDR3 nucleotides are TGTGCCAGCAGCTTGTGGAGCGGGCCCACGACGGGGGAGCTGTTTTTT. The chain employs TRBV5-4 and TRBJ2-2; possible D gene TRBD2, 6 bases. Trimming took 1 base from V and 8 from J, leaving 18 bases between them. The germline gives CDR1 SGHNT, CDR2 YYREEE (reference sequence). This CDR3 contains 16 residues.

This clonotype has a handful of counts. The chain has TRBV28 and TRBJ2-7; the D gene is possibly TRBD1 (6 bases). CDR3 length: 14 residues. Germline CDR1 reads MDHEN; CDR2 reads SYDVKM. V gave up 6 bases and J gave up 1 base, with 13 bases separating them. For the CDR3, the DNA is TGTGCCAGCAGACTCAGGGGATCATCCTACGAGCAGTACTTC. Its protein product is CASRLRGSSYEQYF.

The table lists this clonotype with many counts. V usage is TRBV7-8 and J usage is TRBJ2-1; no clear D. The CDR3 sequence is 11 residues long. The germline V gene encodes CDR1 SGHVS and CDR2 FQNEAQ. Trimming shortened V by 2 bases and J by 10 bases, and 6 bases separated the two germline ends. CDR3 DNA: TGTGCCAGCAGCTTATCTTCCGAGCAGTTCTTC. Translation gives CASSLSSEQFF.

This clonotype was picked up many times. V gene TRBV2 combines with J gene TRBJ1-5; D gene uncertain. Germline V gene data show CDR1 as SNHLY and CDR2 as FYNNEI. V dropped 6 bases and J dropped 0 bases, with 12 bases sitting between them. This CDR3 is built from 15 residues. CDR3 sequence reads: CASSLGLNSNQPQHF. Here the CDR3 DNA reads TGTGCCAGCAGCCTCGGGCTAAATAGCAATCAGCCCCAGCATTTT.

This clonotype was recorded many times. The chain recombines TRBV12-3 or TRBV12-4 with TRBJ1-5, with TRBD1 identical over 7 bases. The CDR3 extends over 13 amino acids. J gave up 7 bases and V 4 bases, and 4 bases lay outside the gene matches. In DNA, the CDR3 is TGTGCCAGCAGTTGGACAGGTGGACAGCCCCAGCATTTT. Encoded protein: CASSWTGGQPQHF.

The table lists this clonotype with many counts. This chain uses TRBV28 with TRBJ2-1, with TRBD1 identical over 8 bases. In germline, CDR1 is MDHEN, CDR2 SYDVKM. With V trimmed by 10 bases and J by 9 bases, 17 bases remained unmatched. The CDR3 spans 15 residues. In DNA, the CDR3 is TGTGCCACCTCCTCGAAGCGACAGGGGTTGGGTGAGCAGTTCTTC. Protein: CATSSKRQGLGEQFF. Looking up the rest from reference TRBV28 and TRBJ2-1 gives the full variable domain: DVKVTQSSRYLVKRTGEKVFLECVQDMDHENMFWYRQDPGLGLRLIYFSYDVKMKEKGDIPEGYSVSREKKERFSLILESASTNQTSMYLCATSSKRQGLGEQFFGPGTRLTVL.

This clonotype was counted only a few times. V and J are TRBV6-1 and TRBJ2-1, with TRBD2 identical over 7 bases. Germline trimming cut 3 bases from V and 6 bases from J; bases unmatched to any gene: 14. Germline lookup yields CDR1 MNHNS and CDR2 SASEGT. CDR3 length: 17 amino acids. The CDR3 protein is CASSEGGGGRGLNEQFF. Here the CDR3 DNA reads TGTGCCAGCAGTGAGGGGGGGGGTGGAAGGGGCCTCAATGAGCAGTTCTTC.

This clonotype was seen only once. The V and J genes are TRBV6-2 or TRBV6-3 and TRBJ2-1, with D unresolved. Looked up from germline, CDR1 is MNHEY and CDR2 is SVGEGT. The CDR3 loop spans 12 amino acids. Deletions cut 1 base from V and 8 bases from J, with 6 bases between. CDR3 loop: CASSYYMYEQFF. DNA of the CDR3: TGTGCCAGCAGTTACTATATGTATGAGCAGTTCTTC.

The chain combines TRBV6-2 or TRBV6-3 with TRBJ2-1, with D perhaps being TRBD1 or TRBD2 (5 bases each). In germline, CDR1 is MNHEY, CDR2 SVGEGT. The CDR3 has 19 residues. V was cut by 0 bases and J by 5 bases, with 23 bases left in between. Written as DNA, the CDR3 is TGTGCCAGCAGTTACTCGAGGGGCGTTGGGCTAGGTGGACACAATGAGCAGTTCTTC. Its translation: CASSYSRGVGLGGHNEQFF.

The genes are TRBV27 and TRBJ2-1; tentatively, D is TRBD2 (5 bases). V lost 5 bases and J 9 bases, leaving 20 bases between the germline ends. The CDR3 runs to 15 residues. Germline V lookup: CDR1 MNHEY, CDR2 SMNVEV (reference sequence). As DNA, the CDR3 is TGTGCCAGCAGTGAACCTAACCCCCGAGGGTCTGAGCAGTTCTTC. Translating gives CASSEPNPRGSEQFF.

This clonotype has ten or more counts. V gene TRBV27 combines with J gene TRBJ2-7; maybe TRBD2 (6 bases). The CDR3 has 16 amino acids. Trimming cost V 1 base and J 0 bases, with 13 bases left between them. Germline CDR1 is MNHEY and CDR2 is SMNVEV (reference sequence). The CDR3 is CASSLYGAGSSYEQYF. The CDR3 DNA reads TGTGCCAGCAGTTTATACGGCGCGGGGAGCTCCTACGAGCAGTACTTC.